This TCR beta chain was sequenced for a study of PD-1 blockade in classical Hodgkin lymphoma. CDR1 and CDR2 (germline): LNHDA, SQIVND (reference sequence). The CDR3 has 16 amino acids. Trimming took off 1 base at V and 0 bases at J, with 12 bases between the two ends. TCRdb keeps only in-frame clones here, not all; method: immunoSEQ multiplex PCR. Of tens of thousands of clones listed, 80% to 90% are singletons. Each patient experienced a relapse that followed autologous stem cell transplantation, and brentuximab vedotin exposure varied. The receptor comes from a human donor with classical Hodgkin lymphoma. V is TRBV19 and J is TRBJ2-5; no clear D. This sample comprised peripheral blood mononuclear cells (PBMCs), obtained at baseline. CDR3: CASSIGDRPDQETQYF. The DNA for the CDR3 is TGTGCCAGTAGTATAGGGGATAGGCCGGACCAAGAGACCCAGTACTTC.